This T cell receptor beta chain is drawn from a study of blood T cell repertoires in COVID-19. Study context: COVID-19 samples from acute and convalescent phases originated in the United States, Italy and Spain.

This clone appeared a single time. The CDR3 consists of 12 residues. Germline CDR1 and CDR2: MNHEY and SMNVEV (reference sequence). With 10 bases removed from V and 12 bases from J, the gap between germline ends came to 19 bases. Assay used: immunoSEQ multiplex PCR; TCRdb lists only in-frame clones, some missing. The sample contains some 190,000 clones, roughly 80% of which appear only once. This clonotype originated in a man aged 55-75 years with acute or convalescent COVID-19. The V call is TRBV27, the J call TRBJ2-1, with D perhaps TRBD2 (5 bases). Sequenced input: peripheral blood. CDR3 protein: CATGRRRERQFF. The CDR3 DNA reads TGTGCCACCGGACGCCGCCGGGAAAGGCAGTTCTTC.